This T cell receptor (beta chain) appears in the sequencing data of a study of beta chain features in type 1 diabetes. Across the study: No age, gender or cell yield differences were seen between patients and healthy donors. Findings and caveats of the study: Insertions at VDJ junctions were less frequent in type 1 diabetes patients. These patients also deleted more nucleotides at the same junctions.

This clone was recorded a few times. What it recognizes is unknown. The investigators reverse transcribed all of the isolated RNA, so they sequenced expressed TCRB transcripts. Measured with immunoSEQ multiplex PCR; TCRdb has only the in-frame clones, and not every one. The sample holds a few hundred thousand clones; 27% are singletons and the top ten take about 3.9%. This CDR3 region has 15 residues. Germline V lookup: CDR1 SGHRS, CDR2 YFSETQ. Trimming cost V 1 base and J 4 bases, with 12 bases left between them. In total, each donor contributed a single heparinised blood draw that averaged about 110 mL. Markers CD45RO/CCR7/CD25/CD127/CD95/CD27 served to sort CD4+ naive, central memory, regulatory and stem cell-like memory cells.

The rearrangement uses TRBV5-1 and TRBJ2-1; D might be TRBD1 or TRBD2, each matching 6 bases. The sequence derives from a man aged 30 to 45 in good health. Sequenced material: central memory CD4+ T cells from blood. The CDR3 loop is CASSLSGANYNEQFF. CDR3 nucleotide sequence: TGCGCCAGCAGCTTGTCGGGGGCAAATTACAATGAGCAGTTCTTC.